The entry that follows covers one TCR beta chain sequence. The data were obtained in a study of blood T cell repertoires in COVID-19. Study-wide background: The United States, Italy and Spain provided the acute and convalescent COVID-19 samples.

Original handling: Amplification of reference gene primers was used by the study to estimate nucleated cell counts. The protocol was immunoSEQ multiplex PCR, while the TCRdb copy is restricted to in-frame clones and leaves out a portion. V and J calls and clone size are given by that table; D and trimming were obtained from the DNA. The sample records approximately 100,000 clones, just under 90% being singletons. V was pared by 5 bases and J by 2 bases, with 21 bases between. The CDR3 has 17 amino acids. Germline V gives CDR1 LNHDA, CDR2 SQIVND (reference sequence). This TCR was sampled from a human donor in a cohort sampled during active COVID-19. The V gene is TRBV19, the J gene TRBJ1-2; D is uncertain. Sequences were obtained from peripheral blood. In nucleotides, the CDR3 is TGTGCCAGTAGTGCGACGGGATCTACCCCGATCAACTATGGCTACACCTTC. Translating it yields CASSATGSTPINYGYTF.